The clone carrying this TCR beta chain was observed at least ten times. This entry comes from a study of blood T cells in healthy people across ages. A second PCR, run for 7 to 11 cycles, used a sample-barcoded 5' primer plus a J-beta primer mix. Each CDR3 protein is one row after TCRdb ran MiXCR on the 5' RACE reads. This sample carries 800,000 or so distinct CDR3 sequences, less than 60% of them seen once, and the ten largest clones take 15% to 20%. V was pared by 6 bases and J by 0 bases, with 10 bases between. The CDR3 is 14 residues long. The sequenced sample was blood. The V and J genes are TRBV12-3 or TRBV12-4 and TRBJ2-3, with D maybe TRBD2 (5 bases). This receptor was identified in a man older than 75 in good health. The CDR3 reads CASSWTGSTDTQYF. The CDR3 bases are TGTGCCAGCAGCTGGACTGGTAGCACAGATACGCAGTATTTT.